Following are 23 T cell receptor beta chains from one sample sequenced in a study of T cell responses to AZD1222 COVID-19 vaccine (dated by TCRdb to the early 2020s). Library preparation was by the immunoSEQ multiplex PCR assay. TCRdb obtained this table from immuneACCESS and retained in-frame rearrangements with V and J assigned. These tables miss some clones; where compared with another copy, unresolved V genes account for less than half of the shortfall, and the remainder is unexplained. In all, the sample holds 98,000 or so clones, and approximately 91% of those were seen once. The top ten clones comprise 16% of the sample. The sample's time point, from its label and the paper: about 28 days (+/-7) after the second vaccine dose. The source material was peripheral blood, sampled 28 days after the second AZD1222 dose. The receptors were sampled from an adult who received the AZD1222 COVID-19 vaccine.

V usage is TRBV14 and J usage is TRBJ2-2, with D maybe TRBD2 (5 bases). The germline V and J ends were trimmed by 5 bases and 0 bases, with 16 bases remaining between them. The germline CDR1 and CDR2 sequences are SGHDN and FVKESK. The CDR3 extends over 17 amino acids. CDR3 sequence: CASSTRTGFANTGELFF. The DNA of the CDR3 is TGTGCCAGCAGCACCCGGACGGGGTTCGCGAACACCGGGGAGCTGTTTTTT.

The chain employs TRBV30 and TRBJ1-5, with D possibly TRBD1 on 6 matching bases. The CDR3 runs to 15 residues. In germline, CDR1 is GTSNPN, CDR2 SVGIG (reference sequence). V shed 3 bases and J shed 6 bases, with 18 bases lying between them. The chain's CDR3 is CAWSRGIGKGQPQHF. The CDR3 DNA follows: TGTGCCTGGAGCAGGGGAATAGGTAAGGGTCAGCCCCAGCATTTT. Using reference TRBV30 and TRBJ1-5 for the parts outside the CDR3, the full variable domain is SQTIHQWPATLVQPVGSPLSLECTVEGTSNPNLYWYRQAAGRGLQLLFYSVGIGQISSEVPQNLSASRPQDRQFILSSKKLLLSDSGFYLCAWSRGIGKGQPQHFGDGTRLSIL.

The CDR3 loop is CAWTGVYGYTF. In nucleotides, the CDR3 is TGTGCCTGGACTGGAGTCTATGGCTACACCTTC. The V and J genes are TRBV30 and TRBJ1-2; D is unclear. Germline V CDR1 and CDR2: GTSNPN, SVGIG (reference sequence). The CDR3 loop spans 11 amino acids. Trimming pared 4 bases from V and 4 bases from J, leaving 7 bases between.

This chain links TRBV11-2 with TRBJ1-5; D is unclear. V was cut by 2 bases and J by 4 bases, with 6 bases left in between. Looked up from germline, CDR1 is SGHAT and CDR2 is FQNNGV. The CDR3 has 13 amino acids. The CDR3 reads CASSLSKNQPQHF. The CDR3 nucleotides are TGTGCCAGCAGCTTATCTAAAAATCAGCCCCAGCATTTT.

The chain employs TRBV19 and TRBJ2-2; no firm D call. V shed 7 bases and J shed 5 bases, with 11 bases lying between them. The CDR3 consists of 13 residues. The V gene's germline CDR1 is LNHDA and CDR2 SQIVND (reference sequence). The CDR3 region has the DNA TGTGCCAGTACGGGTCTGGTAACCGGGGAGCTGTTTTTT. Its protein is CASTGLVTGELFF. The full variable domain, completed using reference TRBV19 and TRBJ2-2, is DGGITQSPKYLFRKEGQNVTLSCEQNLNHDAMYWYRQDPGQGLRLIYYSQIVNDFQKGDIAEGYSVSREKKESFPLTVTSAQKNPTAFYLCASTGLVTGELFFGEGSRLTVL.

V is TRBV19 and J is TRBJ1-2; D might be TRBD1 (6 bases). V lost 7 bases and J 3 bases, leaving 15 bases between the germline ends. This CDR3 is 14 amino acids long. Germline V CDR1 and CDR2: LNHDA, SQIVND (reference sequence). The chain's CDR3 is CASILGAGYYGYTF. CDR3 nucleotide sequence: TGTGCCAGTATTTTGGGGGCCGGCTACTATGGCTACACCTTC.

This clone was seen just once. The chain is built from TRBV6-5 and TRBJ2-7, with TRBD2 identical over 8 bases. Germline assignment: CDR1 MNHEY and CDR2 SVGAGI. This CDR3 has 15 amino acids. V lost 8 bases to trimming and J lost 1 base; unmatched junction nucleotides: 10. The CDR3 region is CASLAPLAGSYEQYF. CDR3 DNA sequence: TGTGCCAGCCTCGCCCCCTTAGCGGGATCCTACGAGCAGTACTTC.

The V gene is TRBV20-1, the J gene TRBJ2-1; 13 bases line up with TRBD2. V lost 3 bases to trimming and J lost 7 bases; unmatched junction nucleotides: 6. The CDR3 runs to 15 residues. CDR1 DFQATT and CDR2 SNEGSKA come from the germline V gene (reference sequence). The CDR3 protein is CSASTTSGRQNEQFF. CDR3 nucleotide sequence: TGCAGTGCTAGTACGACTAGCGGGAGGCAGAATGAGCAGTTCTTC.

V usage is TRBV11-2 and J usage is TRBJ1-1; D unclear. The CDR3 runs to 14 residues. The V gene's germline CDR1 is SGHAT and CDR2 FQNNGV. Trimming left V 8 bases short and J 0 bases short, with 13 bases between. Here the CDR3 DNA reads TGTGCCAGCTCCCCCCATACCATGAACACTGAAGCTTTCTTT. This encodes CASSPHTMNTEAFF.

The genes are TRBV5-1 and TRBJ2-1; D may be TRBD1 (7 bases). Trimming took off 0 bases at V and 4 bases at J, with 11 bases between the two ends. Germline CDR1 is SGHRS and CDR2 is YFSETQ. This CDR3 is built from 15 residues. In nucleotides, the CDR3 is TGCGCCAGCAGCTTGGAGGGGGCGGGGTACAATGAGCAGTTCTTC. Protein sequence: CASSLEGAGYNEQFF.

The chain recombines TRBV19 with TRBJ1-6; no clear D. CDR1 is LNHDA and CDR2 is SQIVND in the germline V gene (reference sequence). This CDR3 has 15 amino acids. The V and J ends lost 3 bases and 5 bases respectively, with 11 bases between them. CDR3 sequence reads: CASSIGKQNNSPLHF. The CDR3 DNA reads TGTGCCAGTAGTATCGGTAAACAAAATAATTCACCCCTCCACTTT.

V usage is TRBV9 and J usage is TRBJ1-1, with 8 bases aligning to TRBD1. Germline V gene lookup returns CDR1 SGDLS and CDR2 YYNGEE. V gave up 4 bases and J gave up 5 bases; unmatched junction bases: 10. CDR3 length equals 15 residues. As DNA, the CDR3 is TGTGCCAGCAGCCCGGGGGACAGGCTTGAGACTGAAGCTTTCTTT. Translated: CASSPGDRLETEAFF. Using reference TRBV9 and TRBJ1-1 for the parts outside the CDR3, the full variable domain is DSGVTQTPKHLITATGQRVTLRCSPRSGDLSVYWYQQSLDQGLQFLIQYYNGEERAKGNILERFSAQQFPDLHSELNLSSLELGDSALYFCASSPGDRLETEAFFGQGTRLTVV.

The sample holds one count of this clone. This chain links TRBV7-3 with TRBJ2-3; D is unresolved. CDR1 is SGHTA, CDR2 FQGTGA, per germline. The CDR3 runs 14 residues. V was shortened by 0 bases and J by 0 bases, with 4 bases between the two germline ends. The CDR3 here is CASSLTPSTDTQYF. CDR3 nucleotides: TGTGCCAGCAGCTTAACCCCCAGCACAGATACGCAGTATTTT.

In DNA, the CDR3 is TGTGCCAGTAGTATTGGTACAGGGCCCTACGAGCAGTACTTC. This encodes CASSIGTGPYEQYF. The chain links TRBV19 to TRBJ2-7; tentatively, D is TRBD1 (6 bases). Germline V gives CDR1 LNHDA, CDR2 SQIVND (reference sequence). Trimming took off 3 bases at V and 2 bases at J, with 11 bases between the two ends. CDR3 length: 14 amino acids.

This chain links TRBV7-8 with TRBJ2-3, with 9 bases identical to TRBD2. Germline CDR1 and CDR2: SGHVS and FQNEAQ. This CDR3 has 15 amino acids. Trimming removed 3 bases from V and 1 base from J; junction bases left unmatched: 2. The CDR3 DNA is TGTGCCAGCAGCTTGGGACTAGCAGGCACAGATACGCAGTATTTT. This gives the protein CASSLGLAGTDTQYF.

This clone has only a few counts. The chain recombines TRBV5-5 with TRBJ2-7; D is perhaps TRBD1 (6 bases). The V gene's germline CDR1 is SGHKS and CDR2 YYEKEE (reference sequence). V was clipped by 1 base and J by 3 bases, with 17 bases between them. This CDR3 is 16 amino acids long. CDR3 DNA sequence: TGTGCCAGCAGCTTGACGTCGAGCAGGGGTTTCTACGAGCAGTACTTC. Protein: CASSLTSSRGFYEQYF.

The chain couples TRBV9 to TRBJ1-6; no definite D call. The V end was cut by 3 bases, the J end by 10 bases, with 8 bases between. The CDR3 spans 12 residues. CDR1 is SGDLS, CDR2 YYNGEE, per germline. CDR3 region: CASSAHESPLHF. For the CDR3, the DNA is TGTGCCAGCAGCGCACATGAATCACCCCTCCACTTT.

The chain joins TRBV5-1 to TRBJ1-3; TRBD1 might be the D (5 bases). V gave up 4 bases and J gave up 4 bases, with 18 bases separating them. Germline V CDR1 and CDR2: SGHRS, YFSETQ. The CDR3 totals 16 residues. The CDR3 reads CASSLLDQGMGNTIYF. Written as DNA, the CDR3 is TGCGCCAGCAGCCTCTTGGATCAGGGAATGGGAAACACCATATATTTT.

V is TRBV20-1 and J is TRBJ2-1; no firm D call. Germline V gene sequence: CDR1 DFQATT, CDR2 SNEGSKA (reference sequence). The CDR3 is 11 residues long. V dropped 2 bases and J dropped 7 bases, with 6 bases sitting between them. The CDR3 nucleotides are TGCAGTGCTAGATCTGGTAATGAGCAGTTCTTC. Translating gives CSARSGNEQFF.

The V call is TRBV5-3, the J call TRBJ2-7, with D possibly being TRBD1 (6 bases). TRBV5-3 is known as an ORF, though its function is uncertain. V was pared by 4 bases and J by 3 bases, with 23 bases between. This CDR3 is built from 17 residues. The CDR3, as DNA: TGTGCCAGAAGCCCACCTGGTAGGGCCAGGGGTAACTACGAGCAGTACTTC. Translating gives CARSPPGRARGNYEQYF.

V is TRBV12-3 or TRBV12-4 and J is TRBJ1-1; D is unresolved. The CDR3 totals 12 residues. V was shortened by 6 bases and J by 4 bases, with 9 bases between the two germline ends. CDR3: CASRPHGTEAFF. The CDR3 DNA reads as TGTGCCAGCAGACCCCACGGCACTGAAGCTTTCTTT.

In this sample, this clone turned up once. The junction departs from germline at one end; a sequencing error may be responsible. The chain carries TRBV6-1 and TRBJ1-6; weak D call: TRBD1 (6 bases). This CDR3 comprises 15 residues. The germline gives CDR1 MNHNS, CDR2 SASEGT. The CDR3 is CASTEQGFDNSPLHF. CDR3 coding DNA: TGTGCCAGCACTGAACAGGGTTTCGATAATTCACCCCTCCACTTT.

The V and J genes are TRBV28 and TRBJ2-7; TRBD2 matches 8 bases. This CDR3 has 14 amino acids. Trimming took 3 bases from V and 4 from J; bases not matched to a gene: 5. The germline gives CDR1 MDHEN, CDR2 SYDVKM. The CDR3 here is CASSLIAGLYEQYF. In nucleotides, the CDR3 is TGTGCCAGCAGTTTGATAGCGGGATTGTACGAGCAGTACTTC.